The 28 T cell receptor beta chains listed next were all sequenced from one sample in a study of OX40 agonist ivuxolimab in advanced cancers. This table comes from immunoSEQ multiplex PCR, and its TCRdb copy is limited to in-frame clones, with some not included. The sample records 98,000 or so clones, approximately 83% being singletons. Sequenced here: CD4+ or CD8+ T cells sorted from blood, sampled in a trial of the OX40 agonist ivuxolimab. These receptors originate from an adult with an advanced solid tumor such as melanoma, head and neck, liver or kidney cancer.

The J gene is TRBJ1-4, the V gene TRBV19; unclear D gene. CDR3 length: 14 residues. Germline V gene lookup returns CDR1 LNHDA and CDR2 SQIVND (reference sequence). The ends were cut back, 6 bases at V and 5 bases at J, with 13 bases in the middle. CDR3 nucleotide sequence: TGTGCCAGTAGAGGAGGCAGGCGAAATGAAAAACTGTTTTTT. The encoded protein is CASRGGRRNEKLFF.

The chain uses TRBV15 and TRBJ1-2; no firm D call. Looked up from germline, CDR1 is LNHNV and CDR2 is YYDKDF (reference sequence). Between the trimmed V and J ends, which lost 0 bases and 8 bases, there was a span of 22 bases. This CDR3 is 17 amino acids long. The CDR3, as DNA: TGTGCCACCAGCAGAGAATTAGTCGGAGATAGGGTGACAGGCTACACCTTC. Translation gives CATSRELVGDRVTGYTF.

The rearrangement joins TRBV14 to TRBJ2-3; 7 bases are a match to TRBD2. This CDR3 has 15 amino acids. J was trimmed by 0 bases and V by 6 bases; bases with no gene match: 6. Germline V gene sequence: CDR1 SGHDN, CDR2 FVKESK. This CDR3 is CASSLLADSTDTQYF. The CDR3 DNA reads TGTGCCAGCAGTCTCCTAGCGGACAGCACAGATACGCAGTATTTT.

This chain links TRBV4-2 with TRBJ2-2; D could derive from TRBD1 or TRBD2 (6 bases each). This CDR3 spans 16 amino acids. Trimming pared 4 bases from V and 0 bases from J, leaving 12 bases between. Germline V CDR1 and CDR2: LGHNA, YNFKEQ. The CDR3 sequence: CASSRNGGANTGELFF. The CDR3 region has the DNA TGTGCCAGCAGCCGGAACGGGGGCGCGAACACCGGGGAGCTGTTTTTT.

The chain couples TRBV6-4 to TRBJ2-1; 13 nucleotides agree with TRBD2. The germline CDR1 and CDR2 sequences are MRHNA and SNTAGT. Trimming removed 6 bases from V and 5 bases from J; junction bases left unmatched: 13. The CDR3 loop spans 18 amino acids. CDR3 in DNA: TGTGCCAGCAGCCTTCATACTACTAGCGGGGGGGCCCACAATGAGCAGTTCTTC. This translates into CASSLHTTSGGAHNEQFF.

The chain recombines TRBV6-6 with TRBJ2-1; no clear D. Trimming removed 1 base at V and 6 bases at J, with 13 bases between. The germline V gene has CDR1 MNHNY and CDR2 SVGAGI (reference sequence). The CDR3 has 15 amino acids. The CDR3 reads CASSYWRRDSNEQFF. The CDR3, as DNA: TGTGCCAGCAGTTACTGGCGAAGGGATAGCAATGAGCAGTTCTTC.

The rearrangement links TRBV7-2 to TRBJ2-7; D is possibly TRBD2 (5 bases). Germline V gives CDR1 SGHTA, CDR2 FQGNSA. The CDR3 consists of 16 residues. V shed 0 bases and J shed 6 bases, with 18 bases lying between them. For the CDR3, the DNA is TGTGCCAGCAGCTTAGCCCACCTTGAGGGCCGGTTCGAGCAGTACTTC. Translating it yields CASSLAHLEGRFEQYF.

This clone has only one observation. This sequence joins TRBV5-1 and TRBJ2-3, with a tentative D call TRBD1 (6 bases). Trimming pared 3 bases from V and 2 bases from J, leaving 19 bases between. The CDR3 length is 17 residues. The germline V gene has CDR1 SGHRS and CDR2 YFSETQ. CDR3 region: CASSSVGRTANTDTQYF. CDR3 in DNA: TGCGCCAGCAGCTCAGTGGGGCGGACAGCCAACACAGATACGCAGTATTTT.

The V call is TRBV27, the J call TRBJ2-5; 11 nucleotides agree with TRBD1. Trimming took 7 bases from V and 5 from J; bases not matched to a gene: 6. Germline V lookup: CDR1 MNHEY, CDR2 SMNVEV (reference sequence). CDR3 length: 14 residues. The CDR3 here is CASKGQGAGETQYF. DNA for the CDR3: TGTGCCAGCAAAGGACAGGGGGCAGGGGAGACCCAGTACTTC.

The chain combines TRBV6-6 with TRBJ1-2; D may be TRBD1 (5 bases). Germline V gene data show CDR1 as MNHNY and CDR2 as SVGAGI (reference sequence). Trimming cost V 5 bases and J 4 bases, with 17 bases left between them. The CDR3 length is 15 residues. The CDR3 sequence is CASSAARTSLYGYTF. The CDR3 region has the DNA TGTGCCAGCAGTGCAGCTCGGACATCCCTCTATGGCTACACCTTC.

V and J are TRBV7-2 and TRBJ2-1; 10 bases are shared with TRBD2. Germline V CDR1 and CDR2: SGHTA, FQGNSA. The CDR3 loop spans 15 amino acids. V lost 5 bases to trimming and J lost 8 bases; unmatched junction nucleotides: 9. The CDR3 region is CASSREGLAMDEQFF. For the CDR3, the DNA is TGTGCCAGCAGCCGAGAGGGACTAGCGATGGATGAGCAGTTCTTC. The full variable domain, its missing parts supplied by reference TRBV7-2 and TRBJ2-1, is GAGVSQSPSNKVTEKGKDVELRCDPISGHTALYWYRQSLGQGLEFLIYFQGNSAPDKSGLPSDRFSAERTGGSVSTLTIQRTQQEDSAVYLCASSREGLAMDEQFFGPGTRLTVL.

This clone is a singleton in its sample. This sequence joins TRBV5-1 and TRBJ2-4; 12 nucleotides line up with TRBD1. Germline V gives CDR1 SGHRS, CDR2 YFSETQ. The V gene end was trimmed by 1 base and the J gene end by 8 bases; junction bases not matched to a gene: 4. CDR3 length equals 15 residues. Here the CDR3 reads CASSLRDRGLDIQYF. The DNA for the CDR3 is TGCGCCAGCAGCTTGCGGGACAGGGGGCTGGACATTCAGTACTTC.

The count of this clone is one. The chain joins TRBV19 to TRBJ1-1; maybe TRBD1 (5 bases). Germline lookup yields CDR1 LNHDA and CDR2 SQIVND (reference sequence). Trimming removed 4 bases at V and 0 bases at J, with 15 bases between. The CDR3 sequence is 16 residues long. The CDR3 region has the DNA TGTGCCAGTAGTAGAGCAATAACAGGCCTGAACACTGAAGCTTTCTTT. It is translated as CASSRAITGLNTEAFF.

The chain recombines TRBV5-3 with TRBJ1-2; 9 bases line up with TRBD1. TRBV5-3 is an ORF for which the function is uncertain. V gave up 5 bases and J gave up 9 bases; unmatched junction bases: 14. The CDR3 spans 15 residues. CDR3 in amino acids: CARRGLTQGALSYTF. The CDR3 region has the DNA TGTGCCAGAAGGGGCCTAACACAGGGGGCATTAAGCTACACCTTC.

In nucleotides, the CDR3 is TGTGCCAGCACCGCGGACAGGATTGGAGAGACCCAGTACTTC. Translated, it gives CASTADRIGETQYF. This sequence joins TRBV6-5 and TRBJ2-5; 7 positions match TRBD1. J lost 4 bases, V lost 7 bases, and 9 bases had no gene match. The V gene's germline CDR1 is MNHEY and CDR2 SVGAGI. The CDR3 sequence is 14 residues long.

The chain uses TRBV2 and TRBJ2-2; tentative D call: TRBD1 (6 bases). The CDR3 runs to 14 residues. Germline loops: CDR1 SNHLY, CDR2 FYNNEI. With 5 bases removed from V and 1 base from J, the gap between germline ends came to 8 bases. This chain's CDR3 is CASSRTENTGELFF. The CDR3 DNA reads as TGTGCCAGCAGTCGGACAGAGAACACCGGGGAGCTGTTTTTT. The complete variable domain, with remaining parts taken from reference TRBV2 and TRBJ2-2, reads EPEVTQTPSHQVTQMGQEVILRCVPISNHLYFYWYRQILGQKVEFLVSFYNNEISEKSEIFDDQFSVERPDGSNFTLKIRSTKLEDSAMYFCASSRTENTGELFFGEGSRLTVL.

The rearrangement links TRBV6-1 to TRBJ1-5, with D maybe TRBD1 (6 bases). This CDR3 is 13 amino acids long. Germline assignment: CDR1 MNHNS and CDR2 SASEGT. The germline V and J ends were trimmed by 4 bases and 7 bases, with 11 bases remaining between them. CDR3 sequence (DNA): TGTGCCAGCAGTGCCCTTCAGGGGCAGCCCCAGCATTTT. The encoded protein is CASSALQGQPQHF.

This clone was seen only once. The chain is built from TRBV7-9 and TRBJ2-5; D uncertain. The CDR3 length is 15 residues. The germline V gene has CDR1 SEHNR and CDR2 FQNEAQ (reference sequence). The germline V and J ends were trimmed by 1 base and 7 bases, with 16 bases remaining between them. CDR3 nucleotides: TGTGCCAGCAGCTTAGGCCCTCCGAACGACCGGACCCAGTACTTC. It encodes CASSLGPPNDRTQYF.

This clone was counted a single time. The chain couples TRBV6-5 to TRBJ1-2; TRBD1 is a possible D gene (5 bases). Germline V gives CDR1 MNHEY, CDR2 SVGAGI. Between the trimmed V and J ends, which lost 6 bases and 3 bases, there was a span of 11 bases. CDR3 length: 13 amino acids. The chain's CDR3 is CASRGLGHYGYTF. For the CDR3, the DNA is TGTGCCAGCAGGGGGTTGGGACACTATGGCTACACCTTC.

V gene TRBV7-2 combines with J gene TRBJ2-7, with TRBD2 matching 9 bases. Trimming removed 5 bases from V and 0 bases from J; junction bases left unmatched: 8. The CDR3 is made up of 16 amino acids. Germline CDR1 SGHTA, CDR2 FQGNSA. CDR3 residues: CASSHSSGMNSYEQYF. DNA of the CDR3: TGTGCCAGCAGCCACTCTAGCGGGATGAACTCCTACGAGCAGTACTTC.

The V call is TRBV19, the J call TRBJ2-2; TRBD1 matches 8 bases. The CDR3 runs to 15 residues. The junction had 5 bases not matched to a gene; V was cut back by 5 bases and J by 3 bases. Looked up from germline, CDR1 is LNHDA and CDR2 is SQIVND (reference sequence). The DNA of the CDR3 is TGTGCCAGTAGTGCCAGGGGGCAGTACACCGGGGAGCTGTTTTTT. Translated: CASSARGQYTGELFF.

The chain recombines TRBV11-2 with TRBJ2-4; 7 positions agree with TRBD1. The CDR3 runs to 14 residues. Germline V lookup: CDR1 SGHAT, CDR2 FQNNGV. V shed 1 base, J shed 6 bases, and the junction held 3 bases outside the gene matches. CDR3 nucleotides: TGTGCCAGCAGCTTAGTTACAGGGGTAAACATTCAGTACTTC. It codes for CASSLVTGVNIQYF. Combining the CDR3 with reference TRBV11-2 and TRBJ2-4 gives the whole variable domain EAGVAQSPRYKIIEKRQSVAFWCNPISGHATLYWYQQILGQGPKLLIQFQNNGVVDDSQLPKDRFSAERLKGVDSTLKIQPAKLEDSAVYLCASSLVTGVNIQYFGAGTRLSVL.

Only one count was recorded for this clone. The genes are TRBV19 and TRBJ2-3; D is uncertain. The V gene lost 1 base and the J gene lost 2 bases, with 13 bases spanning the gap. Germline V gene lookup returns CDR1 LNHDA and CDR2 SQIVND (reference sequence). This CDR3 is built from 16 residues. This CDR3 is CASSIVMIGNTDTQYF. CDR3 DNA: TGTGCCAGTAGTATAGTGATGATCGGAAACACAGATACGCAGTATTTT. Together with reference TRBV19 and TRBJ2-3, the CDR3 gives the full variable domain: DGGITQSPKYLFRKEGQNVTLSCEQNLNHDAMYWYRQDPGQGLRLIYYSQIVNDFQKGDIAEGYSVSREKKESFPLTVTSAQKNPTAFYLCASSIVMIGNTDTQYFGPGTRLTVL.

This clone was detected only a few times. The V gene is TRBV19, the J gene TRBJ1-2, with D possibly TRBD1 on 5 matching bases. Germline-derived CDR1 and CDR2 are LNHDA and SQIVND (reference sequence). Trimming cost V 0 bases and J 2 bases, with 10 bases left between them. The CDR3 consists of 15 residues. CDR3 loop: CASSIDHQGNYGYTF. For the CDR3, the DNA is TGTGCCAGTAGTATAGATCACCAGGGCAACTATGGCTACACCTTC.

The CDR3 bases are TGTGCCAGCAGCTTACCGGGACAGGGGAGGGAAAAACTGTTTTTT. Amino acid sequence: CASSLPGQGREKLFF. The V call is TRBV5-5, the J call TRBJ1-4; 10 bases are a match to TRBD1. The CDR3 consists of 15 residues. V lost 2 bases to trimming and J lost 8 bases; unmatched junction nucleotides: 6. Germline CDR1 and CDR2: SGHKS and YYEKEE (reference sequence).

The gene calls are TRBV28 and TRBJ1-5; D unclear. The CDR3 is made up of 13 amino acids. CDR1 and CDR2 from the germline V gene are MDHEN and SYDVKM. V was trimmed by 5 bases and J by 2 bases, leaving 7 bases between them. The CDR3 sequence is CASSPPGNQPQHF. CDR3 DNA sequence: TGTGCCAGCAGTCCCCCTGGCAATCAGCCCCAGCATTTT.

This chain connects TRBV15 to TRBJ2-2, with TRBD2 identical over 7 bases. V was pared by 0 bases and J by 4 bases, with 5 bases of the junction left unmatched. This CDR3 has 16 residues. Germline loops: CDR1 LNHNV, CDR2 YYDKDF (reference sequence). The CDR3 is CATSRDGGRVTGELFF. For the CDR3, the DNA is TGTGCCACCAGCAGAGATGGAGGGAGGGTCACCGGGGAGCTGTTTTTT. Full variable domain (rest looked up from reference TRBV15 and TRBJ2-2): DAMVIQNPRYQVTQFGKPVTLSCSQTLNHNVMYWYQQKSSQAPKLLFHYYDKDFNNEADTPDNFQSRRPNTSFCFLDIRSPGLGDTAMYLCATSRDGGRVTGELFFGEGSRLTVL.

The V call is TRBV5-1, the J call TRBJ2-3; 11 bases align to TRBD2. Trimming removed 2 bases from V and 2 bases from J; junction bases left unmatched: 4. The germline gives CDR1 SGHRS, CDR2 YFSETQ. This CDR3 is built from 16 residues. The CDR3 DNA follows: TGCGCCAGCAGCTTAATGACTAGCGGGACCACAGATACGCAGTATTTT. It codes for CASSLMTSGTTDTQYF.